This T cell receptor beta chain emerged from a study of blood T cell repertoires in COVID-19. This clone was picked up one time. This CDR3 region has 15 residues. Germline V gene data show CDR1 as SGHRS and CDR2 as YFSETQ. V shed 0 bases and J shed 2 bases, with 11 bases lying between them. As originally analysed: Estimated nucleated cell counts came from reference gene primer amplification. This table comes from immunoSEQ multiplex PCR, and its TCRdb copy is limited to in-frame clones, with some not included. V and J calls and clone size are given by that table; D and trimming were obtained from the DNA. The sample shows under 200,000 clones, 70% to 90% of them seen only once.

Sequences were obtained from peripheral blood. This TCR was recovered from a woman older than 75 with COVID-19, enrolled during active disease. The chain is built from TRBV5-1 and TRBJ2-5; TRBD2 might be the D (5 bases). CDR3 in DNA: TGCGCCAGCAGCTTGGTGGAGGCGACGCAAGAGACCCAGTACTTC. It specifies CASSLVEATQETQYF. The full variable domain, rest sourced from reference TRBV5-1 and TRBJ2-5, is KAGVTQTPRYLIKTRGQQVTLSCSPISGHRSVSWYQQTPGQGLQFLFEYFSETQRNKGNFPGRFSGRQFSNSRSEMNVSTLELGDSALYLCASSLVEATQETQYFGPGTRLLVL.